These 24 T cell receptor beta chains were all obtained from the same sample, sequenced in a study of vaccination and CD4 T cells after COVID-19. These receptors' targets are unknown. Scientists ran DNA taken from cultured CD4+ T cells through the Oncomine TCR Beta short-read assay for sequencing. TCRdb re-called the PCR reads with MiXCR, one entry per CDR3 protein. Of about 11,000 distinct CDR3 sequences in the sample, roughly 64% were seen once. Treatment meaning: roughly ten-day PBMC culture with coronavirus spike peptide pools or control peptides (ViraFEST assay). The sample taken for sequencing was CD4+ T cells from blood, cultured in vitro. The receptors stem from a human donor who had recovered from COVID-19.

This clonotype was detected only a few times. This chain uses TRBV11-3 with TRBJ2-5, with D possibly being TRBD1 or TRBD2 (5 bases each). Germline-derived CDR1 and CDR2 are SGHNT and YENEEA. The CDR3 length is 17 residues. Trimming stripped 3 bases from V and 1 base from J, with 18 bases between. DNA of the CDR3: TGTGCCAGCAGCTTGGGGGTGGGGGAGCTCGGCCAAGAGACCCAGTACTTC. Residues: CASSLGVGELGQETQYF.

Here the CDR3 reads CASSLAPARADTQYF. Here the CDR3 DNA reads TGTGCCAGCAGTTTAGCACCAGCCCGCGCAGATACGCAGTATTTT. The V gene is TRBV27, the J gene TRBJ2-3; D is unresolved. The V end was cut by 2 bases, the J end by 4 bases, with 13 bases between. The CDR3 is made up of 15 amino acids. Germline V gives CDR1 MNHEY, CDR2 SMNVEV (reference sequence).

The chain employs TRBV28 and TRBJ1-5; D not resolved. The V gene lost 2 bases and the J gene lost 1 base, with 6 bases spanning the gap. The CDR3 has 14 residues. Germline V lookup: CDR1 MDHEN, CDR2 SYDVKM. CDR3 residues: CASSLGRSNQPQHF. CDR3 sequence (DNA): TGTGCCAGCAGTTTAGGACGCAGCAATCAGCCCCAGCATTTT.

The chain links TRBV10-3 to TRBJ2-7, with 7 bases matching TRBD1. The V gene's germline CDR1 is ENHRY and CDR2 SYGVKD. V was clipped by 7 bases and J by 6 bases; unmatched bases: 6. This CDR3 comprises 12 residues. DNA of the CDR3: TGTGCCATCACAGGGGGTGGTGGCGAGCAGTACTTC. Translated, it gives CAITGGGGEQYF.

This clonotype was detected a few times. The V call is TRBV28, the J call TRBJ2-6, with D perhaps matching TRBD1 or TRBD2 (5 bases each). CDR1 is MDHEN and CDR2 is SYDVKM in the germline V gene. V was clipped by 7 bases and J by 0 bases, with 16 bases between them. This CDR3 is built from 17 residues. In nucleotides, the CDR3 is TGTGCCAGCAACTCCGGGACCGTGAGCTCTGGGGCCAACGTCCTGACTTTC. This translates into CASNSGTVSSGANVLTF.

V and J are TRBV27 and TRBJ1-1, with D unclear. Trimming cost V 3 bases and J 0 bases, with 8 bases left between them. The V gene's germline CDR1 is MNHEY and CDR2 SMNVEV (reference sequence). The CDR3 has 14 amino acids. CDR3 region: CASSLQNMNTEAFF. In DNA form, the CDR3 reads TGTGCCAGCAGTTTGCAGAACATGAACACTGAAGCTTTCTTT.

This clonotype has just a few counts. J is TRBJ1-2 and V is TRBV6-5; the match to TRBD1 covers 8 bases. The V segment lost 4 bases and the J segment 4 bases; nucleotides outside the gene matches: 2. The germline CDR1 and CDR2 sequences are MNHEY and SVGAGI. The CDR3 totals 13 residues. CDR3 amino acids: CASSSDRAYGYTF. DNA for the CDR3: TGTGCCAGCAGTTCGGACAGGGCCTATGGCTACACCTTC.

The CDR3 loop reads CASSRDRPINYGYTF. The CDR3 bases are TGTGCCAGCAGCCGTGACAGGCCCATCAACTATGGCTACACCTTC. The genes are TRBV7-2 and TRBJ1-2, with D maybe TRBD1 (6 bases). This CDR3 has 15 amino acids. CDR1 and CDR2 (germline): SGHTA, FQGNSA. V lost 5 bases, J lost 2 bases, and 15 bases lay in between.

This chain connects TRBV5-4 to TRBJ2-2; no reliable D call. This CDR3 is built from 14 residues. CDR1 and CDR2 (germline): SGHNT, YYREEE (reference sequence). Trimming took off 4 bases at V and 0 bases at J, with 7 bases between the two ends. The CDR3 is CASSKTSNTGELFF. The CDR3, as DNA: TGTGCCAGCAGCAAGACATCGAACACCGGGGAGCTGTTTTTT.

CDR3: CASTGGQGGYGYTF. CDR3 DNA sequence: TGTGCCAGTACTGGCGGACAGGGTGGCTATGGCTACACCTTC. V usage is TRBV19 and J usage is TRBJ1-2; 8 nucleotides agree with TRBD1. J was trimmed by 4 bases and V by 7 bases; bases with no gene match: 8. The CDR3 length is 14 residues. The germline V gene has CDR1 LNHDA and CDR2 SQIVND (reference sequence).

V is TRBV7-9 and J is TRBJ1-1, with D unresolved. The germline gives CDR1 SEHNR, CDR2 FQNEAQ (reference sequence). The ends were cut back, 5 bases at V and 8 bases at J, with 15 bases in the middle. This CDR3 spans 13 amino acids. The CDR3 loop reads CASSLLGPGEAFF. The CDR3 DNA reads TGTGCCAGCAGCCTCCTTGGACCCGGGGAAGCTTTCTTT.

The sample holds a few counts of this clonotype. J is TRBJ1-2 and V is TRBV21-1; the table's D call of TRBD1 was not tested on the DNA. TRBV21-1 corresponds to a pseudogene. The CDR3 extends over 10 amino acids. CDR3 region: CADRSYGYTF. The CDR3 bases are TGTGCCGACAGAAGCTATGGCTACACCTTC.

The rearrangement uses TRBV6-1 and TRBJ2-2; D is perhaps TRBD1 (6 bases). Trimming left V 7 bases short and J 2 bases short, with 8 bases between. The CDR3 consists of 13 residues. Germline V gives CDR1 MNHNS, CDR2 SASEGT. The CDR3 DNA reads TGTGCCAGCAAGGGGGTAAACACCGGGGAGCTGTTTTTT. This translates into CASKGVNTGELFF.

V usage is TRBV7-2 and J usage is TRBJ2-3; 14 bases fit TRBD2. The V segment lost 4 bases and the J segment 6 bases; nucleotides outside the gene matches: 6. CDR1 and CDR2 (germline): SGHTA, FQGNSA. This CDR3 is built from 16 residues. Here the CDR3 DNA reads TGTGCCAGCAGCTCGACTAGCGGGAGGGCCGGGGATACGCAGTATTTT. This encodes CASSSTSGRAGDTQYF.

The chain combines TRBV11-2 with TRBJ1-1; D unresolved. Per the germline V gene, CDR1 is SGHAT and CDR2 is FQNNGV. The CDR3 length is 13 residues. Trimming left V 2 bases short and J 4 bases short, with 8 bases between. The CDR3 region has the DNA TGTGCCAGCAGCTTAAACTCTATCACTGAAGCTTTCTTT. This translates into CASSLNSITEAFF.

CDR3 region: CASSRQPTGISYEQYF. As DNA, the CDR3 is TGTGCCAGCAGCCGCCAACCGACAGGGATTTCCTACGAGCAGTACTTC. The V gene is TRBV12-3 or TRBV12-4, the J gene TRBJ2-7, with TRBD1 identical over 7 bases. The length of the CDR3 is 16 residues. V shed 6 bases, J shed 1 base, and the junction held 12 bases outside the gene matches.

The chain joins TRBV6-5 to TRBJ1-2, with D unclear. Germline CDR1 MNHEY, CDR2 SVGAGI. The CDR3 runs to 9 residues. V shed 4 bases and J shed 14 bases, with 8 bases lying between them. This CDR3 is CASSSPITF. The DNA for the CDR3 is TGTGCCAGCAGTTCCCCGATAACCTTC.

The chain uses TRBV6-4 and TRBJ1-2, with a tentative D call TRBD1 (5 bases). V lost 7 bases and J 3 bases, leaving 18 bases between the germline ends. Germline CDR1 and CDR2: MRHNA and SNTAGT. CDR3 length equals 15 residues. CDR3 sequence (DNA): TGTGCCAGCAAAAGGACCTTTTCGGGGGACTATGGCTACACCTTC. Translating gives CASKRTFSGDYGYTF.

This chain joins TRBV7-2 and TRBJ1-1; no reliable D call. Germline V CDR1 and CDR2: SGHTA, FQGNSA. The V end was cut by 2 bases, the J end by 0 bases, with 10 bases between. The CDR3 extends over 15 amino acids. The CDR3 loop is CASSLSVGLNTEAFF. The CDR3 nucleotides are TGTGCCAGCAGCTTAAGCGTCGGGTTGAACACTGAAGCTTTCTTT.

This clonotype has only a few counts. The J gene is TRBJ1-1, the V gene TRBV6-1, with D tentatively TRBD1 (5 bases). Germline V gene sequence: CDR1 MNHNS, CDR2 SASEGT. The CDR3 has 12 amino acids. V lost 5 bases and J 5 bases, leaving 9 bases between the germline ends. This CDR3 reads CASSLRQTEAFF. The CDR3 DNA reads as TGTGCCAGCAGTCTCCGACAGACTGAAGCTTTCTTT.

This clonotype was observed a few times. The V call is TRBV6-1, the J call TRBJ1-2, with D unclear. The CDR3 is 14 amino acids. The germline V gene encodes CDR1 MNHNS and CDR2 SASEGT. The V gene lost 5 bases and the J gene lost 4 bases, with 14 bases spanning the gap. The CDR3 region is CASSPREEFYGYTF. CDR3 nucleotide sequence: TGTGCCAGCAGTCCACGAGAGGAATTCTATGGCTACACCTTC.

The rearrangement uses TRBV2 and TRBJ2-7, with D unclear. V gave up 1 base and J gave up 2 bases, with 9 bases separating them. CDR3 length equals 14 residues. Germline V gene lookup returns CDR1 SNHLY and CDR2 FYNNEI. CDR3 bases: TGTGCCAGCAGTGAAGATAGGTGGGCCTACGAGCAGTACTTC. Its protein is CASSEDRWAYEQYF.

The V call is TRBV28, the J call TRBJ1-2; a possible D gene is TRBD1 (5 bases). The CDR3 has 15 residues. The germline V gene has CDR1 MDHEN and CDR2 SYDVKM. V lost 5 bases and J lost 2, with 15 bases in between. The CDR3 region has the DNA TGTGCCAGCAGTCCCCTGGGACGGAAAAACTATGGCTACACCTTC. Protein sequence: CASSPLGRKNYGYTF.

The chain joins TRBV19 to TRBJ2-7; D may be TRBD1 (6 bases). CDR3 length equals 13 residues. CDR1 is LNHDA, CDR2 SQIVND, per germline (reference sequence). Trimming took off 4 bases at V and 2 bases at J, with 9 bases between the two ends. CDR3 in amino acids: CASSKDRTYEQYF. CDR3 bases: TGTGCCAGTAGTAAAGACAGGACCTACGAGCAGTACTTC. The full variable domain, its missing parts supplied by reference TRBV19 and TRBJ2-7, is DGGITQSPKYLFRKEGQNVTLSCEQNLNHDAMYWYRQDPGQGLRLIYYSQIVNDFQKGDIAEGYSVSREKKESFPLTVTSAQKNPTAFYLCASSKDRTYEQYFGPGTRLTVT.